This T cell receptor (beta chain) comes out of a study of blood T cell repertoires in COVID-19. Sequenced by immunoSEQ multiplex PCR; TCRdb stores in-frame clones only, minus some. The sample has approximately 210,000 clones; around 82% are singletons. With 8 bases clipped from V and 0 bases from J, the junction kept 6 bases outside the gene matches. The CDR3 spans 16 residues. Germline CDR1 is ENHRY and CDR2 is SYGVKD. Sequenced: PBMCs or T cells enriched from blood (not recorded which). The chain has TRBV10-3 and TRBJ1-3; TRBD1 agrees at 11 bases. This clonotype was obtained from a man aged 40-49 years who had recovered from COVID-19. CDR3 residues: CAIGTGTGGSGNTIYF. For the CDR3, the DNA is TGTGCCATCGGAACCGGGACAGGGGGCTCTGGAAACACCATATATTTT.